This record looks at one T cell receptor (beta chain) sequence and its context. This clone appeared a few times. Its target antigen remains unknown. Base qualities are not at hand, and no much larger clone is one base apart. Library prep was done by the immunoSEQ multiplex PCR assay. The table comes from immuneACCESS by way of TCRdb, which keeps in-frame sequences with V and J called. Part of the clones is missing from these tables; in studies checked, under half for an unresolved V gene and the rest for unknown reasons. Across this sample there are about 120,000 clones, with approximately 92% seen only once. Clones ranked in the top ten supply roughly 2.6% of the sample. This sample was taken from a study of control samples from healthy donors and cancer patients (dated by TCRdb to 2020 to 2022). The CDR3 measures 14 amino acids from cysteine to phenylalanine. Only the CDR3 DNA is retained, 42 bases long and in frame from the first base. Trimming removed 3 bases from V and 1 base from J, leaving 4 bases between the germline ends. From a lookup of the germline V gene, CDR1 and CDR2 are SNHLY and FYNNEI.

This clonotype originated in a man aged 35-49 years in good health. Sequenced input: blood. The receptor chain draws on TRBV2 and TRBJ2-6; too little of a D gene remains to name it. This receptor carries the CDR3 CASSDGSGANVLTF. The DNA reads TGTGCCAGCAGTGATGGTTCTGGGGCCAACGTCCTGACTTTC.